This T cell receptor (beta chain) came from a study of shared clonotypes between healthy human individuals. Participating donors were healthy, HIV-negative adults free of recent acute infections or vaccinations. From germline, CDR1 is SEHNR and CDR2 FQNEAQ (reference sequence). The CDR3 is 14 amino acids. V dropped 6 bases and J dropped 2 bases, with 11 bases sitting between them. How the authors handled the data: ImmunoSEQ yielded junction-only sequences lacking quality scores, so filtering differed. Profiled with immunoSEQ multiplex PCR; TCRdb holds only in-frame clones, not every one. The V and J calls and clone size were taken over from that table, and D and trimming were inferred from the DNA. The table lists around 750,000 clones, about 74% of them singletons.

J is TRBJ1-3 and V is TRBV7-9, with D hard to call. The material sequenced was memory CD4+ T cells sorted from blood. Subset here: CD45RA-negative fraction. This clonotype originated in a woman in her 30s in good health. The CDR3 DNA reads TGTGCCAGCAGTCCCAACGCGGCTGGAAACACCATATATTTT. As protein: CASSPNAAGNTIYF. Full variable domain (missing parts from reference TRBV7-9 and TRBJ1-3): DTGVSQNPRHKITKRGQNVTFRCDPISEHNRLYWYRQTLGQGPEFLTYFQNEAQLEKSRLLSDRFSAERPKGSFSTLEIQRTEQGDSAMYLCASSPNAAGNTIYFGEGSWLTVV.